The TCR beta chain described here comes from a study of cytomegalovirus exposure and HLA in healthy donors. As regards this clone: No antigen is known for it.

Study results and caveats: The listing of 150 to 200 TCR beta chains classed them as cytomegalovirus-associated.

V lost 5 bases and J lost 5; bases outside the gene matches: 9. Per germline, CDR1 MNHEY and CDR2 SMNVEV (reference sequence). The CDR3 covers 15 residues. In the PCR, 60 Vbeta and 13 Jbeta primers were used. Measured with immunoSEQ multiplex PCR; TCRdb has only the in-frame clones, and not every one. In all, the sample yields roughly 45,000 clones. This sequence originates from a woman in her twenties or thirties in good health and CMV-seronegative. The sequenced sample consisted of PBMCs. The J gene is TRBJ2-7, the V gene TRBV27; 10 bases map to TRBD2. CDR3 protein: CASSLASGRGDEQYF. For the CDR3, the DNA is TGTGCCAGCAGTCTCGCTAGCGGGAGAGGGGACGAGCAGTACTTC.